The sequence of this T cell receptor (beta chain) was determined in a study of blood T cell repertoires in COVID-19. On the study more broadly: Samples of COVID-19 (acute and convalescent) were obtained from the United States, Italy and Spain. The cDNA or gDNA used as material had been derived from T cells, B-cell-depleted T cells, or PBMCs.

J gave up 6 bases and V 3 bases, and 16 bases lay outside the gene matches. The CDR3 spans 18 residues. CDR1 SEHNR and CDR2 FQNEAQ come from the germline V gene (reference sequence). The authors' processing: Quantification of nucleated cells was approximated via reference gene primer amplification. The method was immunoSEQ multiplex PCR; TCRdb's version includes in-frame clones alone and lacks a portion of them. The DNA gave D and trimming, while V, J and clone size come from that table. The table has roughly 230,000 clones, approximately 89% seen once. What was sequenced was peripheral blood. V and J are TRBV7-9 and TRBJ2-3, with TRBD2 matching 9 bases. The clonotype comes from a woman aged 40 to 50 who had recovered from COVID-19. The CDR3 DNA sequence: TGTGCCAGCAGCTTTTTCAGCGGGGGGTTAGCGGGAGCGGATACGCAGTATTTT. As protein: CASSFFSGGLAGADTQYF.